This T cell receptor beta chain was retrieved from a study of OX40 agonist ivuxolimab in advanced cancers. Study overall: The treatment was a fully human IgG2 OX40 agonist, ivuxolimab.

The CDR3 is 13 amino acids. Between the trimmed V and J ends, which lost 7 bases and 9 bases, there was a span of 19 bases. Germline CDR1 LNHDA, CDR2 SQIVND (reference sequence). The repertoire was sequenced with immunoSEQ multiplex PCR; TCRdb's copy has only in-frame clones and lacks some. The sample comprises 50,000 to 70,000 clones, 85% of which are singletons, and around 4% rests with the top ten. The sequence was obtained from an adult with an advanced solid tumor such as melanoma, head and neck, liver or kidney cancer. This chain connects TRBV19 to TRBJ2-7, with TRBD2 as a possible D gene (6 bases). The sample in question was CD4+ or CD8+ T cells sorted from blood, obtained in a trial of the OX40 agonist ivuxolimab. The CDR3 DNA follows: TGTGCCAGTATGCGGGACGGATTTTCGACGCAGTACTTC. Translated, it gives CASMRDGFSTQYF.